Presented here are 15 T cell receptor beta chains from one specimen sequenced in a study of monozygotic twins with inflammatory bowel disease. For each CDR3 protein, TCRdb gives one entry from its re-call of the 5' RACE reads, without DNA. Here the sample table reports 300,000 to 400,000 distinct CDR3 sequences. Input material: blood. Every receptor here comes from a human donor with ulcerative colitis or Crohn's disease, or a healthy co-twin of an affected twin (not recorded which).

The chain couples TRBV6-1 to TRBJ1-6. Germline CDR1 reads MNHNS; CDR2 reads SASEGT. This CDR3 region has 14 residues. The chain's CDR3 is CASIRTLGDSPLHF.

The rearrangement links TRBV7-2 to TRBJ1-1. The CDR3 length is 16 residues. Per the germline V gene, CDR1 is SGHTA and CDR2 is FQGNSA. The CDR3: CASSLALGGGNTEAFF.

The CDR3 loop is CASKRDRLAYNEQFF. The rearrangement links TRBV7-2 to TRBJ2-1; TCRdb lists TRBD1, though no DNA is available to test this call. The CDR3 consists of 15 residues. In germline, CDR1 is SGHTA, CDR2 FQGNSA.

The rearrangement uses TRBV5-1 and TRBJ1-6. The germline V gene has CDR1 SGHRS and CDR2 YFSETQ. The CDR3 runs to 13 residues. The CDR3 sequence is CASSSGRSSPLHF.

The chain couples TRBV7-2 to TRBJ1-5; TCRdb indicates TRBD1, and absent DNA this call remains unverified. The CDR3 is 14 amino acids. In germline, CDR1 is SGHTA, CDR2 FQGNSA. This CDR3 is CASNGGSSNQPQHF.

The chain is built from TRBV5-1 and TRBJ2-2; TCRdb proposes TRBD1, but this gene call is untestable without DNA. The CDR3 is made up of 16 amino acids. Germline CDR1 and CDR2: SGHRS and YFSETQ. This CDR3 reads CASSQREGRSTGELFF.

The chain joins TRBV5-1 to TRBJ2-2; with no DNA, the TCRdb D assignment of TRBD1 cannot be verified. Germline CDR1 reads SGHRS; CDR2 reads YFSETQ. The CDR3 consists of 15 residues. The CDR3 protein is CASSLYTGSAGELFF.

J is TRBJ2-7 and V is TRBV6-5. Looked up from germline, CDR1 is MNHEY and CDR2 is SVGAGI. The CDR3 spans 14 residues. The CDR3 sequence: CASSYSTVSYEQYF.

The chain is built from TRBV7-2 and TRBJ1-2; TCRdb picks TRBD1, but there is no DNA to check that call. Germline CDR1 reads SGHTA; CDR2 reads FQGNSA. CDR3 length: 14 amino acids. CDR3 amino acids: CASSLRVRGAGYTF.

The chain employs TRBV5-4 and TRBJ2-2; there is no DNA to check the TCRdb D call of TRBD2. The CDR3 has 16 residues. Germline assignment: CDR1 SGHNT and CDR2 YYREEE (reference sequence). CDR3 residues: CASSSYSGGATGELFF.

The V call is TRBV6-5, the J call TRBJ2-7; with no DNA, the TCRdb D assignment of TRBD2 cannot be verified. The CDR3 sequence is 16 residues long. Germline CDR1 and CDR2: MNHEY and SVGAGI. CDR3 amino acids: CASSYPASGDSYEQYF.

The chain has TRBV5-1 and TRBJ2-5; TCRdb's D call of TRBD2 is untestable without DNA. The germline gives CDR1 SGHRS, CDR2 YFSETQ. This CDR3 has 15 amino acids. The CDR3 reads CASSPRTSTEETQYF.

This chain links TRBV5-1 with TRBJ2-7; TCRdb proposes TRBD2, but this gene call is untestable without DNA. Germline V gives CDR1 SGHRS, CDR2 YFSETQ. The CDR3 runs to 15 residues. The CDR3 is CASSLMAGGPGEQYF.

This chain links TRBV28 with TRBJ1-1. Looked up from germline, CDR1 is MDHEN and CDR2 is SYDVKM. CDR3 length equals 16 residues. This chain's CDR3 is CASSLGRGSRNTEAFF.

V gene TRBV29-1 combines with J gene TRBJ1-1; there is no DNA to check the TCRdb D call of TRBD1. Germline V gene sequence: CDR1 SQVTM, CDR2 ANQGSEA. This CDR3 region has 14 residues. CDR3: CSVLPGRGNTEAFF.